This T cell receptor beta chain was sequenced during a study of blood T cell repertoires in COVID-19. Study-wide background: Specimens from acute and convalescent COVID-19 originated in the United States, Italy and Spain. PBMCs, B-cell-depleted T cells, or T cells were the source of the cDNA or gDNA that made up the material.

Source study methods: Reference gene primers were amplified, and this amplification served to estimate nucleated cell counts. Here immunoSEQ multiplex PCR was the method, and the copy in TCRdb shows in-frame clones only, minus some. D and trimming come from the DNA, and the V and J calls and clone size come from that table. The data show approximately 500,000 clones, approximately 89% seen once. It was during active infection that Seattle patients were enrolled and then longitudinally followed. The V end lost 0 bases, the J end lost 7 bases, and 10 bases lay between the germline ends. CDR3 length equals 13 residues. Germline V lookup: CDR1 SGHVS, CDR2 FQNEAQ.

The chain recombines TRBV7-8 with TRBJ2-7; D is unresolved. What was sequenced was peripheral blood. The source of this sequence is a man younger than 35 with COVID-19, enrolled during active disease. The CDR3 nucleotides are TGTGCCAGCAGCTTAGCGTTGACTCGGGAGCAGTACTTC. It yields the protein CASSLALTREQYF.